The rows below give T cell receptor beta chains drawn from one sample of a study of T-cell memory formation after mild COVID-19. MiXCR, applied by TCRdb to the 5' RACE reads, yields one record per CDR3 protein. The sample shows under 650,000 distinct CDR3 sequences, roughly 18% of them seen only once. Sequencing was performed on PBMCs or a T cell subset sorted from them (not recorded which). These receptors were collected from an adult woman who had mild COVID-19 (a few samples of this study predate the infection). Cell type and time point are not known. The CDR3 runs from the conserved cysteine through the conserved F or W. D genes are given only for firm matches. Clone size is shown for a subset of rows, as once, few, many or a class of expanded clone.

v_call	d_call	cdr3_length	clone_size	j_call	cdr3_aa	cdr3_nt
TRBV5-1	TRBD1	14	NA	TRBJ1-1	CASSWDSEFPEAFF	TGCGCCAGCAGCTGGGACAGTGAGTTCCCTGAAGCTTTCTTT
TRBV2	NA	14	NA	TRBJ2-7	CASSTGSDSYEQYF	TGTGCCAGCAGTACGGGTAGCGACTCCTACGAGCAGTACTTC
TRBV20-1	TRBD2	15	few	TRBJ2-3	CSSLAGTSGPDTQYF	TGCAGTTCCCTGGCTGGGACTAGCGGCCCAGATACGCAGTATTTT
TRBV24-1	NA	15	NA	TRBJ2-5	CATSDFQENQETQYF	TGTGCCACCAGTGATTTTCAAGAGAACCAAGAGACCCAGTACTTC
TRBV7-9	NA	13	NA	TRBJ1-5	CASTVNSNQPQHF	TGTGCCAGCACCGTGAATAGCAATCAGCCCCAGCATTTT
TRBV15	NA	14	NA	TRBJ1-1	CATSRDQVNTEAFF	TGTGCCACCAGCAGAGACCAGGTGAACACTGAAGCTTTCTTT
TRBV15	NA	14	few	TRBJ1-5	CATSWGGSNQPQHF	TGTGCCACCAGCTGGGGTGGCAGCAATCAGCCCCAGCATTTT
TRBV18	NA	15	NA	TRBJ2-7	CASSPRQTLSYEQYF	TGTGCCAGCTCACCCCGACAGACCCTCTCCTACGAGCAGTACTTC
TRBV4-1	NA	15	NA	TRBJ2-5	CASSMGGRGRETQYF	TGCGCCAGCAGCATGGGCGGCCGGGGGAGAGAGACCCAGTACTTC
TRBV18	NA	16	NA	TRBJ2-7	CASSSSRGGSSYEQYF	TGTGCCAGCTCATCCTCCAGAGGGGGGAGCTCGTACGAGCAGTACTTC
TRBV29-1	NA	13	many	TRBJ2-5	CSVDRQGGETQYF	TGCAGCGTTGATCGGCAGGGGGGAGAGACCCAGTACTTC
TRBV12-5	NA	22	many	TRBJ2-3	CASGLVRGSITTASRSTDTQYF	TGTGCTAGTGGTTTGGTACGTGGGTCCATAACGACGGCTAGCCGAAGCACAGATACGCAGTATTTT
TRBV5-1	NA	15	few	TRBJ1-1	CASSLDGDLNTEAFF	TGCGCCAGCAGCTTGGATGGGGATCTGAACACTGAAGCTTTCTTT
TRBV5-1	NA	17	many	TRBJ2-1	CASSLEGSGSSYNEQFF	TGCGCCAGCAGCTTGGAAGGGTCGGGGAGCTCCTACAATGAGCAGTTCTTC
TRBV2	NA	13	NA	TRBJ1-1	CASSYQKNTEAFF	TGTGCCAGCAGTTATCAGAAGAACACTGAAGCTTTCTTT
TRBV14	NA	14	NA	TRBJ1-6	CASSQVHRNSPLHF	TGTGCCAGCAGCCAAGTGCACAGAAATTCACCCCTCCACTTT